Shown below are 3 T cell receptor beta chains from a single sample sequenced in a study of blood T cell repertoires in COVID-19. Assay used: immunoSEQ multiplex PCR; TCRdb lists only in-frame clones, some missing. Here the sample spans over 200,000 clones, about 89% being singletons. The sequencing sample was made of peripheral blood. The origin of the receptors is a woman in her forties with acute or convalescent COVID-19.

The V gene is TRBV2, the J gene TRBJ1-6, with no clear D. CDR3 length: 15 residues. CDR1 and CDR2 (germline): SNHLY, FYNNEI. Trimming pared 3 bases from V and 4 bases from J, leaving 10 bases between. The CDR3 is CASSDDQVYNSPLHF. The CDR3 DNA follows: TGTGCCAGCAGTGACGATCAGGTTTATAATTCACCCCTCCACTTT.

This chain connects TRBV5-5 to TRBJ1-1; D might be TRBD1 (5 bases). The CDR3 covers 17 residues. Per germline, CDR1 SGHKS and CDR2 YYEKEE (reference sequence). V was shortened by 0 bases and J by 2 bases, with 17 bases between the two germline ends. CDR3 DNA: TGTGCCAGCAGCTTGGCCGGAGTAGACAGAAGAAACACTGAAGCTTTCTTT. Translating gives CASSLAGVDRRNTEAFF. Together with reference TRBV5-5 and TRBJ1-1, the CDR3 gives the full variable domain: DAGVTQSPTHLIKTRGQQVTLRCSPISGHKSVSWYQQVLGQGPQFIFQYYEKEERGRGNFPDRFSARQFPNYSSELNVNALLLGDSALYLCASSLAGVDRRNTEAFFGQGTRLTVV.

The V gene is TRBV19, the J gene TRBJ2-2; D is unclear. This CDR3 has 15 amino acids. V lost 1 base and J lost 3, with 9 bases in between. Looked up from germline, CDR1 is LNHDA and CDR2 is SQIVND (reference sequence). CDR3 sequence reads: CASSIGYRHTGELFF. Here the CDR3 DNA reads TGTGCCAGTAGTATAGGATACAGACACACCGGGGAGCTGTTTTTT.